Following are 26 T cell receptor beta chains from one sample sequenced in a study of T cells after somatic rescue of genetic block. Produced via immunoSEQ multiplex PCR; TCRdb's table is partial and in-frame only. This table has about 14,000 clones, approximately 70% appearing once. The sample taken for sequencing was peripheral blood mononuclear cells (PBMCs). The receptors derive from a boy between 10 and 17 years old.

This clone is categorized as medium-sized (0.01 to 0.1%). At the DNA level, this CDR3 is encoded by other sequences in the same sample as well. The J gene is TRBJ1-2, the V gene TRBV28; D gene unclear. Germline V CDR1 and CDR2: MDHEN, SYDVKM. Trimming cost V 6 bases and J 4 bases, with 15 bases left between them. The CDR3 has 14 amino acids. DNA for the CDR3: TGTGCCAGCAGCCTAGGACTCGAAGGCTATGGCTACACCTTC. It codes for CASSLGLEGYGYTF.

This clone counts as medium-sized (0.01 to 0.1%). The chain combines TRBV11-2 with TRBJ2-2, with 12 positions matching TRBD2. Trimming at V came to 5 bases and at J to 7 bases, leaving 8 bases not matched to a gene. CDR1 and CDR2 from the germline V gene are SGHAT and FQNNGV. This CDR3 spans 16 amino acids. The CDR3 reads CASSSQLAGGGGELFF. In DNA form, the CDR3 reads TGTGCCAGCAGCAGCCAACTAGCGGGAGGCGGCGGGGAGCTGTTTTTT.

V is TRBV6-5 and J is TRBJ1-2; maybe TRBD1 (5 bases). Germline V gene lookup returns CDR1 MNHEY and CDR2 SVGAGI. This CDR3 has 14 residues. Trimming shortened V by 5 bases and J by 4 bases, and 14 bases separated the two germline ends. CDR3 coding DNA: TGTGCCAGCAGTCCACGACAGACGTTCTATGGCTACACCTTC. The encoded protein is CASSPRQTFYGYTF.

V usage is TRBV5-4 and J usage is TRBJ2-7, with 13 bases lining up with TRBD2. Trimming cost V 4 bases and J 2 bases; bases outside gene matches: 3. The CDR3 runs to 15 residues. The germline V gene has CDR1 SGHNT and CDR2 YYREEE (reference sequence). The CDR3 loop is CASSDGLAGAYEQYF. CDR3 in DNA: TGTGCCAGCAGCGACGGACTAGCGGGAGCCTACGAGCAGTACTTC. Combining the CDR3 with reference TRBV5-4 and TRBJ2-7 gives the whole variable domain ETGVTQSPTHLIKTRGQQVTLRCSSQSGHNTVSWYQQALGQGPQFIFQYYREEENGRGNFPPRFSGLQFPNYSSELNVNALELDDSALYLCASSDGLAGAYEQYFGPGTRLTVT.

The chain is built from TRBV7-9 and TRBJ2-3, with a possible D match to TRBD2 (7 bases). CDR3 length equals 16 residues. V lost 2 bases and J 5 bases, leaving 17 bases between the germline ends. CDR1 is SEHNR and CDR2 is FQNEAQ in the germline V gene (reference sequence). In DNA, the CDR3 is TGTGCCAGCAGCTTAAGAGACGGGGGGCCTGAAGATACGCAGTATTTT. The encoded protein is CASSLRDGGPEDTQYF. The complete variable domain, with remaining parts taken from reference TRBV7-9 and TRBJ2-3, reads DTGVSQNPRHKITKRGQNVTFRCDPISEHNRLYWYRQTLGQGPEFLTYFQNEAQLEKSRLLSDRFSAERPKGSFSTLEIQRTEQGDSAMYLCASSLRDGGPEDTQYFGPGTRLTVL.

The gene calls are TRBV30 and TRBJ2-7; D may be TRBD1 (6 bases). The germline CDR1 and CDR2 sequences are GTSNPN and SVGIG (reference sequence). The V end lost 3 bases, the J end lost 7 bases, and 13 bases lay between the germline ends. This CDR3 spans 12 amino acids. DNA for the CDR3: TGTGCCTGGAGCGCTAGAGGGGGTGAGCAGTACTTC. This encodes CAWSARGGEQYF.

The chain links TRBV9 to TRBJ1-1; D remains ambiguous. Germline V lookup: CDR1 SGDLS, CDR2 YYNGEE. The CDR3 loop spans 14 amino acids. The V gene lost 2 bases and the J gene lost 6 bases, with 14 bases spanning the gap. In DNA, the CDR3 is TGTGCCAGCAGCGTTAGCCCGCTTCGGGCTGAAGCTTTCTTT. Protein sequence: CASSVSPLRAEAFF.

This rearrangement joins TRBV18 to TRBJ2-7; D call uncertain. Germline CDR1 is KGHSH and CDR2 is LQKENI. The CDR3 sequence is 12 residues long. Trimming shortened V by 6 bases and J by 3 bases, and 9 bases separated the two germline ends. CDR3 DNA sequence: TGTGCCAGCTCTTTTGAGGACTACGAGCAGTACTTC. Its translation: CASSFEDYEQYF.

This clone was counted between two and nine times. The V call is TRBV10-3, the J call TRBJ2-4; D not certain. Germline V gene sequence: CDR1 ENHRY, CDR2 SYGVKD. V lost 0 bases to trimming and J lost 0 bases, with 6 bases between them. The CDR3 is 15 amino acids. The CDR3 protein is CAISESVGAKNIQYF. CDR3 sequence (DNA): TGTGCCATCAGTGAGTCGGTGGGAGCCAAAAACATTCAGTACTTC.

The chain carries TRBV6-5 and TRBJ2-7; D is ambiguous. The CDR3 is made up of 15 amino acids. Germline V gene sequence: CDR1 MNHEY, CDR2 SVGAGI. Trimming left V 0 bases short and J 5 bases short, with 14 bases between. Here the CDR3 reads CASSYSSTAWNEQYF. The CDR3 region has the DNA TGTGCCAGCAGTTACTCTTCGACGGCCTGGAACGAGCAGTACTTC.

This clone was seen more than once but under ten times. The V and J genes are TRBV19 and TRBJ2-7; D not certain. Germline V gene lookup returns CDR1 LNHDA and CDR2 SQIVND (reference sequence). Deletions cut 4 bases from V and 0 bases from J, with 10 bases between. The CDR3 is 14 amino acids. The CDR3 loop reads CASSTGRPSYEQYF. The CDR3 DNA reads as TGTGCCAGTAGTACCGGCCGACCCTCCTACGAGCAGTACTTC.

This chain links TRBV11-2 with TRBJ2-7, with unresolved D. The CDR3 contains 12 residues. V dropped 3 bases and J dropped 6 bases, with 9 bases sitting between them. Per the germline V gene, CDR1 is SGHAT and CDR2 is FQNNGV. CDR3 in amino acids: CASSFGVREQYF. In DNA, the CDR3 is TGTGCCAGCAGCTTTGGGGTTCGCGAGCAGTACTTC.

This clone has only one observation. The chain carries TRBV9 and TRBJ1-4; D uncertain. This CDR3 has 15 residues. Between the trimmed V and J ends, which lost 2 bases and 1 base, there was a span of 9 bases. CDR1 and CDR2 (germline): SGDLS, YYNGEE. The CDR3: CASSVAGLTNEKLFF. As DNA, the CDR3 is TGTGCCAGCAGCGTTGCTGGGCTAACTAATGAAAAACTGTTTTTT. The full variable domain, rest sourced from reference TRBV9 and TRBJ1-4, is DSGVTQTPKHLITATGQRVTLRCSPRSGDLSVYWYQQSLDQGLQFLIQYYNGEERAKGNILERFSAQQFPDLHSELNLSSLELGDSALYFCASSVAGLTNEKLFFGSGTQLSVL.

The chain links TRBV19 to TRBJ2-7; tentatively, D is TRBD1 (6 bases). V lost 3 bases to trimming and J lost 0 bases, with 18 bases between them. The CDR3 is 17 residues long. Germline loops: CDR1 LNHDA, CDR2 SQIVND (reference sequence). CDR3: CASSIHIATGLSYEQYF. The CDR3 bases are TGTGCCAGTAGTATCCACATCGCGACAGGCCTCTCCTACGAGCAGTACTTC. The full variable domain, with the rest looked up from reference TRBV19 and TRBJ2-7, is DGGITQSPKYLFRKEGQNVTLSCEQNLNHDAMYWYRQDPGQGLRLIYYSQIVNDFQKGDIAEGYSVSREKKESFPLTVTSAQKNPTAFYLCASSIHIATGLSYEQYFGPGTRLTVT.

This clone was counted only a few times. The CDR3 reads CASSQIPGPEQYF. CDR3 sequence (DNA): TGTGCCAGCAGCCAGATCCCGGGCCCTGAGCAGTACTTC. The rearrangement joins TRBV7-3 to TRBJ2-7; D call uncertain. From germline, CDR1 is SGHTA and CDR2 FQGTGA. V was trimmed by 5 bases and J by 7 bases, leaving 15 bases between them. The CDR3 length is 13 residues.

This sequence joins TRBV10-2 and TRBJ1-1; TRBD1 agrees at 8 bases. Germline V gives CDR1 WSHSY, CDR2 SAAADI. Trimming took 2 bases from V and 1 from J; bases not matched to a gene: 3. This CDR3 comprises 15 residues. The CDR3, as DNA: TGCGCCAGCAGTGAGAGACAGGGGTGGAACACTGAAGCTTTCTTT. This codes for CASSERQGWNTEAFF.

This sequence joins TRBV18 and TRBJ2-3, with no clear D. The germline V and J ends were trimmed by 0 bases and 1 base, with 11 bases remaining between them. This CDR3 has 16 residues. Per germline, CDR1 KGHSH and CDR2 LQKENI. In DNA, the CDR3 is TGTGCCAGCTCACCACCGGTCGGTCCCCGCACAGATACGCAGTATTTT. It specifies CASSPPVGPRTDTQYF.

The chain joins TRBV19 to TRBJ2-3; a possible D gene is TRBD2 (6 bases). Per germline, CDR1 LNHDA and CDR2 SQIVND (reference sequence). The ends were cut back, 4 bases at V and 0 bases at J, with 11 bases in the middle. This CDR3 contains 15 residues. CDR3 DNA: TGTGCCAGTAGTAGCGGGACCACTAGCACAGATACGCAGTATTTT. This gives the protein CASSSGTTSTDTQYF.

This clone has just one count. J is TRBJ2-3 and V is TRBV11-2; TRBD2 matches 11 bases. The CDR3 has 16 amino acids. V shed 5 bases, J shed 2 bases, and the junction held 6 bases outside the gene matches. CDR1 is SGHAT, CDR2 FQNNGV, per germline. The CDR3 region has the DNA TGTGCCAGCAGCAGAGGGGGACTAGCGGTCACAGATACGCAGTATTTT. Protein: CASSRGGLAVTDTQYF.

By share, this clone counts as medium-sized (0.01 to 0.1%). This chain's CDR3 is CASSDPGQGPSYEQYF. In nucleotides, the CDR3 is TGTGCCAGCAGTGATCCGGGACAGGGCCCCTCGTACGAGCAGTACTTC. The chain employs TRBV25-1 and TRBJ2-7; TRBD1 matches at 9 bases. Germline V lookup: CDR1 MGHDK, CDR2 SYGVNS. V gave up 3 bases and J gave up 4 bases; unmatched junction bases: 10. This CDR3 contains 16 residues.

The CDR3 region is CASSYGAPYEQYF. The DNA for the CDR3 is TGTGCCAGCAGTTACGGGGCCCCCTACGAGCAGTACTTC. This sequence joins TRBV6-5 and TRBJ2-7; TRBD1 might be the D (5 bases). The V and J ends lost 2 bases and 2 bases respectively, with 7 bases between them. Per the germline V gene, CDR1 is MNHEY and CDR2 is SVGAGI. This CDR3 has 13 residues.

The chain joins TRBV10-3 to TRBJ1-2, with a tentative D call TRBD1 (5 bases). The CDR3 has 14 residues. Trimming took off 3 bases at V and 4 bases at J, with 12 bases between the two ends. Germline V gene data show CDR1 as ENHRY and CDR2 as SYGVKD. CDR3 sequence reads: CAISEDSAGYGYTF. As DNA, the CDR3 is TGTGCCATCAGTGAAGACAGCGCTGGCTATGGCTACACCTTC.

This rearrangement joins TRBV10-1 to TRBJ2-3; D is unresolved. Germline V gene data show CDR1 as WNHNN and CDR2 as SYGVQD (reference sequence). Trimming pared 6 bases from V and 0 bases from J, leaving 7 bases between. The CDR3 loop spans 13 amino acids. The CDR3 loop reads CASRQASTDTQYF. The CDR3 bases are TGCGCCAGCAGGCAGGCTAGCACAGATACGCAGTATTTT.

The J gene is TRBJ2-7, the V gene TRBV10-3, with a weak D call TRBD1 (5 bases). This CDR3 is 14 amino acids long. The germline gives CDR1 ENHRY, CDR2 SYGVKD. Trimming removed 5 bases at V and 1 base at J, with 12 bases between. In DNA form, the CDR3 reads TGTGCCATCAGTACAGGTAGGAGTTCCTACGAGCAGTACTTC. This translates into CAISTGRSSYEQYF.

The V call is TRBV5-1, the J call TRBJ2-1; 7 nucleotides align to TRBD1. Germline V gene sequence: CDR1 SGHRS, CDR2 YFSETQ. Trimming removed 4 bases from V and 0 bases from J; junction bases left unmatched: 4. The CDR3 has 15 amino acids. The CDR3 loop reads CASSLTGSSYNEQFF. The CDR3 bases are TGCGCCAGCAGCCTGACAGGGAGCTCCTACAATGAGCAGTTCTTC.

The chain combines TRBV9 with TRBJ1-5; 8 bases are shared with TRBD1. This CDR3 has 15 amino acids. Germline V gene lookup returns CDR1 SGDLS and CDR2 YYNGEE. V lost 0 bases to trimming and J lost 5 bases; unmatched junction nucleotides: 4. CDR3 protein: CASSVEGQDDQPQHF. The CDR3 DNA follows: TGTGCCAGCAGCGTAGAGGGACAGGACGATCAGCCCCAGCATTTT. The complete variable domain, with remaining parts taken from reference TRBV9 and TRBJ1-5, reads DSGVTQTPKHLITATGQRVTLRCSPRSGDLSVYWYQQSLDQGLQFLIQYYNGEERAKGNILERFSAQQFPDLHSELNLSSLELGDSALYFCASSVEGQDDQPQHFGDGTRLSIL.